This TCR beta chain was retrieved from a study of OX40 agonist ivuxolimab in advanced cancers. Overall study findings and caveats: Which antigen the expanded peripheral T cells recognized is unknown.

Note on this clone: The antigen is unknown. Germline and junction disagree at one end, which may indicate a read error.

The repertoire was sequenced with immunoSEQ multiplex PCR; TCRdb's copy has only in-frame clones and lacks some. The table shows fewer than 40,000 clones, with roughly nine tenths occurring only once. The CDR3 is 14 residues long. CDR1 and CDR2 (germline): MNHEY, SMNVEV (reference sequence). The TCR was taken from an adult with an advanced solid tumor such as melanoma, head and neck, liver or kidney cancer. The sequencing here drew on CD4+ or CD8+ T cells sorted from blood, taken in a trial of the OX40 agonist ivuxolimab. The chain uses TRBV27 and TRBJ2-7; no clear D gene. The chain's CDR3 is CASSLRDTSYERYF. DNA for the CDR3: TGTGCCAGCAGTTTACGCGACACCTCCTACGAGCGGTACTTC.